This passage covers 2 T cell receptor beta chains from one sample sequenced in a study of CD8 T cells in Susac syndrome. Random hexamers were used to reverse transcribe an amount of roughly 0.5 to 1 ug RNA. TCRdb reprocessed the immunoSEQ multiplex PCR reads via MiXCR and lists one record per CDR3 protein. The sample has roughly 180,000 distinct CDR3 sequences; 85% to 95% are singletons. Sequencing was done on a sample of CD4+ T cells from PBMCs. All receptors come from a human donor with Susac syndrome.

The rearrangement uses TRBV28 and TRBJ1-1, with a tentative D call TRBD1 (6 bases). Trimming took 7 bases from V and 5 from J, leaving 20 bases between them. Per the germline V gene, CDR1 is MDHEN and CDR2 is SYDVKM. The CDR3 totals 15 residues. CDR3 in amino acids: CASTTSKGVGTEAFF. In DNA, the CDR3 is TGTGCCAGCACCACAAGTAAGGGGGTGGGAACTGAAGCTTTCTTT.

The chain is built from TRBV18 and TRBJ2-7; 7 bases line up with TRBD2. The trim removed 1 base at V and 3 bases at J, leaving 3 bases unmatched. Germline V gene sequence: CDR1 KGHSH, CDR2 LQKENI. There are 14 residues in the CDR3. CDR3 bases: TGTGCCAGCTCACCACGGGGGGGAAGCTACGAGCAGTACTTC. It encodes CASSPRGGSYEQYF.